Listed below are T cell receptor beta chains from one sample, sequenced in a study of shared clonotypes between healthy human individuals. Data came from immunoSEQ multiplex PCR; TCRdb stores just in-frame clones and leaves some out. The table records under 1,100,000 clones, roughly 80% of them present only once. The sequenced sample was memory CD4+ T cells sorted from blood. The source is a young man in good health. CDR3s include the opening cysteine and the closing phenylalanine or tryptophan. Fields, in order: D gene, V gene, J gene, clone size, CDR3 protein, CDR3 DNA. A D gene is named only where the DNA matches it firmly. Clone size is shown for a subset of rows, as once, few, many or a class of expanded clone.

d_call: -; v_call: TRBV7-2; j_call: TRBJ1-2; clone_size: -; cdr3_aa: CASRGGRGSYTF; cdr3_nt: TGTGCCAGCAGGGGGGGCCGAGGGTCATACACCTTC
d_call: TRBD2; v_call: TRBV5-1; j_call: TRBJ2-3; clone_size: -; cdr3_aa: CASSTGTSGSTDTQYF; cdr3_nt: TGCGCCAGCAGCACCGGGACTAGCGGGAGCACAGATACGCAGTATTTT
d_call: TRBD1; v_call: TRBV6-1; j_call: TRBJ2-2; clone_size: once; cdr3_aa: CASSAKGTGRTGELFF; cdr3_nt: TGTGCCAGCAGTGCCAAAGGGACAGGGCGCACCGGGGAGCTGTTTTTT
d_call: -; v_call: TRBV7-3; j_call: TRBJ1-1; clone_size: -; cdr3_aa: CASSLTGLQGLGEAFF; cdr3_nt: TGTGCCAGCAGCTTAACGGGGCTCCAGGGTTTGGGTGAAGCTTTCTTT
d_call: -; v_call: TRBV19; j_call: TRBJ2-6; clone_size: -; cdr3_aa: CASRIGTGANVLTF; cdr3_nt: TGTGCCAGTAGAATCGGGACAGGGGCCAACGTCCTGACTTTC
d_call: -; v_call: TRBV7-6; j_call: TRBJ2-2; clone_size: -; cdr3_aa: CASSLAEGTGELFF; cdr3_nt: TGTGCCAGCAGCTTAGCGGAGGGGACCGGGGAGCTGTTTTTT
d_call: -; v_call: TRBV5-6; j_call: TRBJ2-2; clone_size: -; cdr3_aa: CASSLSTGELFF; cdr3_nt: TGTGCCAGCAGCTTAAGCACCGGGGAGCTGTTTTTT
d_call: TRBD2; v_call: TRBV5-1; j_call: TRBJ2-3; clone_size: -; cdr3_aa: CASSWGLADNTDTQYF; cdr3_nt: TGCGCCAGCAGCTGGGGACTAGCGGATAACACAGATACGCAGTATTTT
d_call: -; v_call: TRBV7-2; j_call: TRBJ2-3; clone_size: -; cdr3_aa: CASSLALGPVADTQYF; cdr3_nt: TGTGCCAGCAGCTTAGCGCTCGGGCCGGTGGCAGATACGCAGTATTTT
d_call: TRBD1; v_call: TRBV7-2; j_call: TRBJ1-6; clone_size: -; cdr3_aa: CASSSHPTGGGSPLHF; cdr3_nt: TGTGCCAGCAGCTCCCACCCCACAGGGGGTGGTTCACCCCTCCACTTT
d_call: TRBD1; v_call: TRBV19; j_call: TRBJ2-5; clone_size: -; cdr3_aa: CASSIGTVGETQYF; cdr3_nt: TGTGCCAGTAGTATCGGGACAGTAGGGGAGACCCAGTACTTC
d_call: -; v_call: TRBV10-3; j_call: TRBJ1-1; clone_size: -; cdr3_aa: CAISGTNTEAFF; cdr3_nt: TGTGCCATCAGCGGGACGAACACTGAAGCTTTCTTT
d_call: TRBD2; v_call: TRBV5-1; j_call: TRBJ2-2; clone_size: -; cdr3_aa: CASSLQTSPNTGELFF; cdr3_nt: TGCGCCAGCAGCCTCCAGACTAGCCCGAACACCGGGGAGCTGTTTTTT
d_call: TRBD2; v_call: TRBV4-1; j_call: TRBJ2-3; clone_size: -; cdr3_aa: CASSQDLAGVTDTQYF; cdr3_nt: TGCGCCAGCAGCCAAGATCTAGCGGGAGTAACAGATACGCAGTATTTT
d_call: -; v_call: TRBV5-6; j_call: TRBJ2-5; clone_size: -; cdr3_aa: CASTRWQQETQYF; cdr3_nt: TGTGCCAGCACCCGATGGCAGCAAGAGACCCAGTACTTC
d_call: -; v_call: TRBV6-1; j_call: TRBJ2-2; clone_size: -; cdr3_aa: CASSVIGGELFF; cdr3_nt: TGTGCCAGCAGTGTTATCGGGGGGGAGCTGTTTTTT
d_call: -; v_call: TRBV5-1; j_call: TRBJ1-1; clone_size: -; cdr3_aa: CASSLGLNTEAFF; cdr3_nt: TGCGCCAGCAGCTTGGGCCTGAACACTGAAGCTTTCTTT
d_call: -; v_call: TRBV19; j_call: TRBJ1-2; clone_size: -; cdr3_aa: CASSMSRNSNYGYTF; cdr3_nt: TGTGCCAGTAGTATGTCCCGGAACAGTAACTATGGCTACACCTTC
d_call: TRBD1; v_call: TRBV5-5; j_call: TRBJ1-2; clone_size: -; cdr3_aa: CASSLEGQGAYGYTF; cdr3_nt: TGTGCCAGCAGCTTGGAGGGACAGGGGGCCTATGGCTACACCTTC
d_call: TRBD1; v_call: TRBV19; j_call: TRBJ2-7; clone_size: -; cdr3_aa: CASSKRDSSYEQYF; cdr3_nt: TGTGCCAGTAGTAAAAGGGACAGCTCCTACGAGCAGTACTTC
d_call: -; v_call: TRBV5-1; j_call: TRBJ1-4; clone_size: -; cdr3_aa: CASSLGPATNEKLFF; cdr3_nt: TGCGCCAGCAGCTTGGGACCAGCAACTAATGAAAAACTGTTTTTT
d_call: -; v_call: TRBV27; j_call: TRBJ2-1; clone_size: -; cdr3_aa: CASKTVNNEQFF; cdr3_nt: TGTGCCAGCAAAACAGTAAACAATGAGCAGTTCTTC
d_call: TRBD1; v_call: TRBV30; j_call: TRBJ2-1; clone_size: -; cdr3_aa: CAWSGGGPEQFF; cdr3_nt: TGTGCCTGGAGTGGAGGGGGCCCTGAGCAGTTCTTC
d_call: TRBD2; v_call: TRBV4-2; j_call: TRBJ2-7; clone_size: few; cdr3_aa: CASSQGLGGLEDYEQYF; cdr3_nt: TGTGCCAGCAGCCAAGGATTAGGGGGACTAGAAGACTACGAGCAGTACTTC
d_call: -; v_call: TRBV5-1; j_call: TRBJ2-7; clone_size: -; cdr3_aa: CASSFEGERPYF; cdr3_nt: TGCGCCAGCAGCTTTGAGGGAGAGAGGCCGTACTTC
d_call: -; v_call: TRBV5-6; j_call: TRBJ2-7; clone_size: -; cdr3_aa: CASSLDPVNEQYF; cdr3_nt: TGTGCCAGCAGCTTGGATCCCGTCAACGAGCAGTACTTC
d_call: -; v_call: TRBV6-6; j_call: TRBJ2-7; clone_size: few; cdr3_aa: CASSYRQGIDEQYF; cdr3_nt: TGTGCCAGCAGTTACCGGCAGGGCATAGACGAGCAGTACTTC
d_call: -; v_call: TRBV19; j_call: TRBJ1-5; clone_size: -; cdr3_aa: CASEVGGNQPQHF; cdr3_nt: TGTGCCAGCGAAGTAGGGGGCAATCAGCCCCAGCATTTT
d_call: -; v_call: TRBV30; j_call: TRBJ1-1; clone_size: few; cdr3_aa: CAQTFRDVAFF; cdr3_nt: TGTGCTCAAACGTTCAGGGATGTAGCTTTCTTT
d_call: -; v_call: TRBV7-2; j_call: TRBJ1-6; clone_size: -; cdr3_aa: CASSLSPGGSPLHF; cdr3_nt: TGTGCCAGCAGCTTAAGTCCGGGTGGTTCACCCCTCCACTTT
d_call: TRBD2; v_call: TRBV4-2; j_call: TRBJ2-3; clone_size: -; cdr3_aa: CASSQRAGAGLSTDTQYF; cdr3_nt: TGTGCCAGCAGCCAGAGGGCGGGAGCGGGGCTAAGCACAGATACGCAGTATTTT
d_call: -; v_call: TRBV6-6; j_call: TRBJ2-7; clone_size: -; cdr3_aa: CASSYGQFDEQYF; cdr3_nt: TGTGCCAGCAGTTACGGACAGTTCGACGAGCAGTACTTC
d_call: TRBD2; v_call: TRBV29-1; j_call: TRBJ2-1; clone_size: -; cdr3_aa: CSVEVGGLAGAYNEQFF; cdr3_nt: TGCAGCGTCGAAGTAGGTGGACTAGCGGGAGCCTACAATGAGCAGTTCTTC
d_call: -; v_call: TRBV7-2; j_call: TRBJ2-2; clone_size: -; cdr3_aa: CASSGYINTGELFF; cdr3_nt: TGTGCCAGCAGCGGATACATAAACACCGGGGAGCTGTTTTTT
d_call: -; v_call: TRBV19; j_call: TRBJ2-7; clone_size: once; cdr3_aa: CASSLPGQGKYEQYF; cdr3_nt: TGTGCCAGTAGTCTACCCGGACAAGGAAAATACGAGCAGTACTTC
d_call: -; v_call: TRBV5-4; j_call: TRBJ2-5; clone_size: -; cdr3_aa: CASRRGRGETQYF; cdr3_nt: TGTGCCAGCAGGAGGGGGCGGGGAGAGACCCAGTACTTC
d_call: -; v_call: TRBV10-3; j_call: TRBJ2-3; clone_size: -; cdr3_aa: CAISERVGEVDTQYF; cdr3_nt: TGTGCCATCAGTGAGCGGGTAGGAGAGGTAGATACGCAGTATTTT